This TCR beta chain was identified in a study of cytomegalovirus exposure and HLA in healthy donors. Across the study: Researchers previously reported finding fewer than 140 million unique TCR beta sequences from about 179 million T cells. The study, taken as a whole, reports: Cytomegalovirus association was assigned to around 150 TCR beta chains.

This PCR relied on a set of 60 Vbeta primers and 13 Jbeta primers. Here immunoSEQ multiplex PCR was the method, and the copy in TCRdb shows in-frame clones only, minus some. Of over 150,000 clones in the sample, 85% were seen once. Points on this clone: Its antigen remains unknown. In the same sample, other DNA sequences code for this CDR3.

Healthy bone marrow donors made up the cohort. CDR1 is MNHEY, CDR2 SMNVEV, per germline (reference sequence). V shed 6 bases and J shed 0 bases, with 27 bases lying between them. The length of the CDR3 is 20 residues. The material sequenced was PBMCs. The clonotype was recovered from a boy aged 2-9 years in good health and CMV-seronegative. V gene TRBV27 combines with J gene TRBJ1-5; D gene unclear. CDR3 sequence: CASSSRSPGRGSNSNQPQHF. CDR3 coding DNA: TGTGCCAGCAGCTCTAGAAGTCCGGGCCGGGGTTCGAATAGCAATCAGCCCCAGCATTTT.